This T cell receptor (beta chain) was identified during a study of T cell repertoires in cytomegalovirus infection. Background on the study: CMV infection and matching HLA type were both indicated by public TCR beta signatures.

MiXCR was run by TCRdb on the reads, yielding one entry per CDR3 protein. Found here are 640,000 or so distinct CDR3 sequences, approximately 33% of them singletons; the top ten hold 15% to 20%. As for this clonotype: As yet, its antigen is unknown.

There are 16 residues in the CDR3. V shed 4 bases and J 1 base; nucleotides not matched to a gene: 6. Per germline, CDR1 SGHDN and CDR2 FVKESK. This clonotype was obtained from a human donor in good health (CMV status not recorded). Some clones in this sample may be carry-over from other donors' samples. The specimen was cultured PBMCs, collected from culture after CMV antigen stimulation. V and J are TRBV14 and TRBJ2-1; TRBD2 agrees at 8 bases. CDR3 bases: TGTGCCAGCAGCCCCTTGTCTAGCGGGTCCTACAATGAGCAGTTCTTC. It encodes CASSPLSSGSYNEQFF.